This T cell receptor beta chain was documented in a study of blood T cell repertoires in COVID-19. At the level of the study: Donors in the United States, Italy and Spain gave samples during acute or convalescent COVID-19.

The CDR3 totals 15 residues. Looked up from germline, CDR1 is LGHDT and CDR2 is YNNKEL (reference sequence). J gave up 6 bases and V 0 bases, and 4 bases lay outside the gene matches. Living in about two dozen US areas, the participants were between roughly 18 and 95 years of age. Under the authors' procedure: It was from reference gene primer amplification that nucleated cell counts were estimated. Only in-frame clones appear in the TCRdb table, and some are missing; sequencing was by immunoSEQ multiplex PCR. From that table come the V and J calls and clone size; the DNA was used to work out D and trimming. The sample shows 270,000 or so clones, approximately 89% of them seen only once.

The receptor's source is a woman between 40 and 55 years old with acute COVID-19. Source material: PBMCs or T cells enriched from blood (not recorded which). The V gene is TRBV3-1 (or the pseudogene TRBV3-2), the J gene TRBJ2-4, with 8 bases fitting TRBD1. The CDR3 loop is CASSQDDGQGNIQYF. The CDR3 nucleotides are TGTGCCAGCAGCCAAGATGACGGACAGGGAAACATTCAGTACTTC.